This T cell receptor (beta chain) was captured in a study of blood T cell repertoires in COVID-19. As for the study in general: Samples of COVID-19 (acute and convalescent) were obtained from the United States, Italy and Spain.

Data came from immunoSEQ multiplex PCR; TCRdb stores just in-frame clones and leaves some out. The table lists over 50,000 clones, 70% to 90% of them singletons, with approximately 5% in the top ten. V was clipped by 5 bases and J by 3 bases, with 22 bases between them. This CDR3 has 17 residues. CDR1 and CDR2 (germline): MNHNY, SVGAGI (reference sequence). V usage is TRBV6-6 and J usage is TRBJ1-2; D remains ambiguous. Sequencing used peripheral blood. This sequence was found in a man in his sixties or seventies with acute or convalescent COVID-19. Here the CDR3 DNA reads TGTGCCAGCAGTCAGCACCCGCCCGGGATCCTAGACTATGGCTACACCTTC. Translated: CASSQHPPGILDYGYTF.